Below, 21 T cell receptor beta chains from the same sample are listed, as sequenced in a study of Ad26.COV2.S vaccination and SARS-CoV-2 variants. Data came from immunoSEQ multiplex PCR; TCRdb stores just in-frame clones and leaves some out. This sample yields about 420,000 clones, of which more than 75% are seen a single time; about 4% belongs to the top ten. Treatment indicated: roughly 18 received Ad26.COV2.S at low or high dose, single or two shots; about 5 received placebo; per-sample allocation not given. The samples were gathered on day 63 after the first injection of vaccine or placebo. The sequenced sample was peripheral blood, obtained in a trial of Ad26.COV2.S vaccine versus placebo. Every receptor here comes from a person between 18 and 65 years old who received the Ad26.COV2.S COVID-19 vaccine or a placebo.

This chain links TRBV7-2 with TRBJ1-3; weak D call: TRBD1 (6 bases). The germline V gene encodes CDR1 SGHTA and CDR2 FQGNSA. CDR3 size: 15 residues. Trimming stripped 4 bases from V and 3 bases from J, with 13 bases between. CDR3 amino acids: CASSSLGQYGNTIYF. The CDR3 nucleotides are TGTGCCAGCAGCTCCCTAGGACAGTATGGAAACACCATATATTTT.

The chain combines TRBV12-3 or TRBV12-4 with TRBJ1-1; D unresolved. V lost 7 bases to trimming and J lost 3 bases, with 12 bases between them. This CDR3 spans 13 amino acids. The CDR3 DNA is TGTGCCAGCACCCCCTTTTTGGACACTGAAGCTTTCTTT. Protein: CASTPFLDTEAFF.

In DNA, the CDR3 is TGTGCCAGCAGCCAAAACGGGGGGGAGAGCGGTGAGCAGTTCTTC. It specifies CASSQNGGESGEQFF. The chain joins TRBV7-2 to TRBJ2-1, with 8 bases fitting TRBD2. The CDR3 has 15 amino acids. Trimming took 5 bases from V and 9 from J; bases not matched to a gene: 12. CDR1 and CDR2 from the germline V gene are SGHTA and FQGNSA. The full variable domain, its missing parts supplied by reference TRBV7-2 and TRBJ2-1, is GAGVSQSPSNKVTEKGKDVELRCDPISGHTALYWYRQSLGQGLEFLIYFQGNSAPDKSGLPSDRFSAERTGGSVSTLTIQRTQQEDSAVYLCASSQNGGESGEQFFGPGTRLTVL.

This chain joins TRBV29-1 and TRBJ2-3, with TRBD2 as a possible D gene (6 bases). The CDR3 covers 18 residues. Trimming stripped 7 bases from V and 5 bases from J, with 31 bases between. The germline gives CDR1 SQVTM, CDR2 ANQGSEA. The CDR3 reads CSAPGLPAGRAGGDTQYF. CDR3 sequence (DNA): TGCAGCGCCCCGGGACTCCCCGCCGGTAGAGCTGGTGGAGATACGCAGTATTTT.

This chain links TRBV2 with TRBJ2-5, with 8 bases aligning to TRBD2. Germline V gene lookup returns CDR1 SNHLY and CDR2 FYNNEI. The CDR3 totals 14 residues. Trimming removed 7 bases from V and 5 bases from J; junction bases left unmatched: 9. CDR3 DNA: TGTGCCAGCACCCGCGGGGGGAATCGGGAGACCCAGTACTTC. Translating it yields CASTRGGNRETQYF.

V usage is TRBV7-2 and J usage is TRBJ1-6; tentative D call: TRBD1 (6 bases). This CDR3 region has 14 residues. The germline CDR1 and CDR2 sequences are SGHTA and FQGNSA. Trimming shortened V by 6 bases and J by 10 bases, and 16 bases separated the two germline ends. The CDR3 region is CASSPTPGESPLHF. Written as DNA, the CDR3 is TGTGCCAGCAGTCCAACCCCAGGGGAATCACCCCTCCACTTT.

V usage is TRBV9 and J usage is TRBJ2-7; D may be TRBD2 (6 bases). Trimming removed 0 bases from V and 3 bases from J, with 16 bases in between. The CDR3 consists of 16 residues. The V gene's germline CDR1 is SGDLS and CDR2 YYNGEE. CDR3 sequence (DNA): TGTGCCAGCAGCGTAGAAGGGCTCGGGGGTTACTACGAGCAGTACTTC. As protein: CASSVEGLGGYYEQYF.

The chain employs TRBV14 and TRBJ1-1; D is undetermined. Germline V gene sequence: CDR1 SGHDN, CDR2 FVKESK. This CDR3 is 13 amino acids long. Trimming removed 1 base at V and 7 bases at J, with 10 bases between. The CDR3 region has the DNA TGTGCCAGCAGCCAAGGGGCGGGGAATGAAGCTTTCTTT. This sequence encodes CASSQGAGNEAFF.

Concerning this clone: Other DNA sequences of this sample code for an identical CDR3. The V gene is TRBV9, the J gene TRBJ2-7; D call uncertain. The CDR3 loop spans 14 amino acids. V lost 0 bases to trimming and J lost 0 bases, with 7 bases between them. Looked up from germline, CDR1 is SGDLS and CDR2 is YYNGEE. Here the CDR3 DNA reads TGTGCCAGCAGCGTAGGGCGGAGCTCCTACGAGCAGTACTTC. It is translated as CASSVGRSSYEQYF.

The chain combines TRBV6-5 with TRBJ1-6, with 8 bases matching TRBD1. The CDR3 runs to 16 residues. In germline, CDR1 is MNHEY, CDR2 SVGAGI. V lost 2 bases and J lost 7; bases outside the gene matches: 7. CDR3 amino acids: CASSYRPQGGNSPLHF. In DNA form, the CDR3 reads TGTGCCAGCAGTTACCGGCCACAGGGGGGGAATTCACCCCTCCACTTT.

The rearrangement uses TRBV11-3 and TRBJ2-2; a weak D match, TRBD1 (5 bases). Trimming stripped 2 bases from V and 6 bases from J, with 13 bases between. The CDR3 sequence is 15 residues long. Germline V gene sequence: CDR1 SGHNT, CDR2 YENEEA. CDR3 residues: CASSLSRAESGELFF. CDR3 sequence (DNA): TGTGCCAGCAGCTTAAGCAGGGCGGAGTCCGGGGAGCTGTTTTTT. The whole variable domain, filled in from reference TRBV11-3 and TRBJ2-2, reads EAGVVQSPRYKIIEKKQPVAFWCNPISGHNTLYWYLQNLGQGPELLIRYENEEAVDDSQLPKDRFSAERLKGVDSTLKIQPAELGDSAVYLCASSLSRAESGELFFGEGSRLTVL.

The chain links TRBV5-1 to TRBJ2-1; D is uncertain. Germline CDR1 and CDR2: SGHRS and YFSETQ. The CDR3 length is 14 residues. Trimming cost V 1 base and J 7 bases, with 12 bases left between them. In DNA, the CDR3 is TGCGCCAGCAGCTTGTCGGCCCGTGGGAATGAGCAGTTCTTC. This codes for CASSLSARGNEQFF.

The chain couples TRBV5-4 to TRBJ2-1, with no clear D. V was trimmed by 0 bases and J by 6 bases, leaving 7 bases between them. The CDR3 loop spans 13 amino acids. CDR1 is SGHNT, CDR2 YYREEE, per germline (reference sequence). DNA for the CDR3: TGTGCCAGCAGCTTGGCCGGTTCCAATGAGCAGTTCTTC. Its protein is CASSLAGSNEQFF.

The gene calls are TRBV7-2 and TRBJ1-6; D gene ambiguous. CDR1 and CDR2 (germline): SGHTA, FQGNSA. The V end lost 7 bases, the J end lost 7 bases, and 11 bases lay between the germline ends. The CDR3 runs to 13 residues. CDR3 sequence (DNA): TGTGCCAGCATCTTGGACGGGAATTCACCCCTCCACTTT. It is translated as CASILDGNSPLHF.

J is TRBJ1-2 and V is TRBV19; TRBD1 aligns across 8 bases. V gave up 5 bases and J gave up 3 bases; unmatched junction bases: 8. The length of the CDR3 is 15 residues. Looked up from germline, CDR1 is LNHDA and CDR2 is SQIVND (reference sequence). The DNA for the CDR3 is TGTGCCAGTAGTGAACGACAGGGGCCCTACTATGGCTACACCTTC. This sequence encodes CASSERQGPYYGYTF.

This CDR3 reads CASSPKHRGRTSGEQYF. CDR3 bases: TGTGCCAGCAGCCCGAAACACAGGGGGCGGACATCAGGCGAGCAGTACTTC. The rearrangement joins TRBV5-6 to TRBJ2-7; 9 positions agree with TRBD1. Per the germline V gene, CDR1 is SGHDT and CDR2 is YYEEEE. CDR3 size: 17 residues. Trimming cost V 4 bases and J 6 bases; bases outside gene matches: 17.

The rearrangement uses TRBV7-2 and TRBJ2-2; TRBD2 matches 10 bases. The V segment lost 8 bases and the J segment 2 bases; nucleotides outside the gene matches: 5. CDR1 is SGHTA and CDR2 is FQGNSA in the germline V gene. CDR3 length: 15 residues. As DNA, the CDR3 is TGTGCCAGCCGCCGGACTAGCGGAAACACCGGGGAGCTGTTTTTT. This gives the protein CASRRTSGNTGELFF. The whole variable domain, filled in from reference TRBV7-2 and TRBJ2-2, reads GAGVSQSPSNKVTEKGKDVELRCDPISGHTALYWYRQSLGQGLEFLIYFQGNSAPDKSGLPSDRFSAERTGGSVSTLTIQRTQQEDSAVYLCASRRTSGNTGELFFGEGSRLTVL.

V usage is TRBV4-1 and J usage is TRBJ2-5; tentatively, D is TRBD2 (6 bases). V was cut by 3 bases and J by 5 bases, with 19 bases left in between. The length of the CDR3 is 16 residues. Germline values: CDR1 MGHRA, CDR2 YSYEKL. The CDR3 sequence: CASSHWLTGDSETQYF. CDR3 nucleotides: TGCGCCAGCAGCCATTGGTTAACGGGGGATTCGGAGACCCAGTACTTC.

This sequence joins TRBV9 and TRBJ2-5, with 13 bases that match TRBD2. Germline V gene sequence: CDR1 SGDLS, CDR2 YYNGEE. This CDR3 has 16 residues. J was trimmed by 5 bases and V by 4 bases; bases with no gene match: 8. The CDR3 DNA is TGTGCCAGCAGCCTCACTAGCGGGGGGGCCCGGGAGACCCAGTACTTC. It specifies CASSLTSGGARETQYF.

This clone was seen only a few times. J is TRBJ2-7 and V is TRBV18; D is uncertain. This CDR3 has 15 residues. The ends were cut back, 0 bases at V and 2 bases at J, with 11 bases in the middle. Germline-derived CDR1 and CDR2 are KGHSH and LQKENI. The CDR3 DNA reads TGTGCCAGCTCACCACCTGGGGATTTGCCCTACGAGCAGTACTTC. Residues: CASSPPGDLPYEQYF. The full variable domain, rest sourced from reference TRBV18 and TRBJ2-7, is NAGVMQNPRHLVRRRGQEARLRCSPMKGHSHVYWYRQLPEEGLKFMVYLQKENIIDESGMPKERFSAEFPKEGPSILRIQQVVRGDSAAYFCASSPPGDLPYEQYFGPGTRLTVT.

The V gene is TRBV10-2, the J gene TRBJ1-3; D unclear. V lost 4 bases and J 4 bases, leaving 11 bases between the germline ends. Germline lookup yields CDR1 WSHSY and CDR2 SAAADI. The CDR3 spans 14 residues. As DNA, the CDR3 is TGCGCCAGCAGTGGAAGAGCAACGGGAAACACCATATATTTT. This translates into CASSGRATGNTIYF.